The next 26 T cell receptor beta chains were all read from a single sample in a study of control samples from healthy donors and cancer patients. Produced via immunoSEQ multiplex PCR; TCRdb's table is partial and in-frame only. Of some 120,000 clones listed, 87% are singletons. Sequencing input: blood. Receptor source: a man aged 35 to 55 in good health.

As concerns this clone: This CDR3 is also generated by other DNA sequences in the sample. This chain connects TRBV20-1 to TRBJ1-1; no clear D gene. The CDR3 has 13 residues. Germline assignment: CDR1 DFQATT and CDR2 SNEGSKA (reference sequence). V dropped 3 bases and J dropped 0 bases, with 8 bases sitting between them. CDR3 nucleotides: TGCAGTGCTAGTAGTCGGCTGAACACTGAAGCTTTCTTT. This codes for CSASSRLNTEAFF.

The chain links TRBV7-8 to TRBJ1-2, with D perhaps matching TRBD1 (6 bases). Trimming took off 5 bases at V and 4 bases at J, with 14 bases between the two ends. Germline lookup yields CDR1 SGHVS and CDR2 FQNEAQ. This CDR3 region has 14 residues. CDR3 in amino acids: CASSAGHKAYGYTF. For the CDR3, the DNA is TGTGCCAGCAGCGCGGGACACAAGGCCTATGGCTACACCTTC. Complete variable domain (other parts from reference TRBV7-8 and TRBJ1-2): GAGVSQSPRYKVAKRGQDVALRCDPISGHVSLFWYQQALGQGPEFLTYFQNEAQLDKSGLPSDRFFAERPEGSVSTLKIQRTQQEDSAVYLCASSAGHKAYGYTFGSGTRLTVV.

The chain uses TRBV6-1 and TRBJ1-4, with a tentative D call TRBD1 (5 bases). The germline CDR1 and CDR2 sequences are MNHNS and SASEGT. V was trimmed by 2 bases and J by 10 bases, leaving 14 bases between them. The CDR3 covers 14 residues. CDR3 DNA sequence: TGTGCCAGCAGTGAATGGGGGGTGCAGGGAAAACTGTTTTTT. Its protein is CASSEWGVQGKLFF.

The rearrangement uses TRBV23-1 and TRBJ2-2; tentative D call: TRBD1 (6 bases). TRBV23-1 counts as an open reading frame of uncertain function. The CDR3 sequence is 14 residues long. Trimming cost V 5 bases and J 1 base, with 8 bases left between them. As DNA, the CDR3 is TGCGCCAGCAGTGAGACAGGGAACACCGGGGAGCTGTTTTTT. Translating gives CASSETGNTGELFF.

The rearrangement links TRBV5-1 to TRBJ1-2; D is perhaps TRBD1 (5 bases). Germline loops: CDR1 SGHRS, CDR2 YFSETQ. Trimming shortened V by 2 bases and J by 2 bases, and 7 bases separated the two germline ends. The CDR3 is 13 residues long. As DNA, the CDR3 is TGCGCCAGCAGCTTCCGGGACAACTATGGCTACACCTTC. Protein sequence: CASSFRDNYGYTF.

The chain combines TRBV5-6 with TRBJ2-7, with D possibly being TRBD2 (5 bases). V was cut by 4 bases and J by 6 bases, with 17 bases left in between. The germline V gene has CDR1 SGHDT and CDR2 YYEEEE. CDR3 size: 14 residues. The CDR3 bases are TGTGCCAGCAGCCCTAGGCGAAGAACTAGCGAGCAGTACTTC. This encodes CASSPRRRTSEQYF.

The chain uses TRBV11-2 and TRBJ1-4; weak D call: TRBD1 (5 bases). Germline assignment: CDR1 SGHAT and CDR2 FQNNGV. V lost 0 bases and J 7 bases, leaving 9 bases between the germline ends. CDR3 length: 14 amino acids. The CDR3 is CASSLDGGGEKLFF. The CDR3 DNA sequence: TGTGCCAGCAGCTTAGATGGGGGAGGTGAAAAACTGTTTTTT.

CDR3 amino acids: CASRIQGFSYNEQFF. The CDR3 DNA sequence: TGTGCCAGCAGAATACAGGGGTTCTCCTACAATGAGCAGTTCTTC. The chain has TRBV5-6 and TRBJ2-1, with 7 bases aligning to TRBD1. V gave up 5 bases and J gave up 0 bases; unmatched junction bases: 5. Germline values: CDR1 SGHDT, CDR2 YYEEEE. This CDR3 is built from 15 residues.

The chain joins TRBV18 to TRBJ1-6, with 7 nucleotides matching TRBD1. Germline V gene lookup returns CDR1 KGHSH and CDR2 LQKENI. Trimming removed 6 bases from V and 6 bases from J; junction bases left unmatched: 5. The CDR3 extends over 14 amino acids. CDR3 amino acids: CASSHRQGNSPLHF. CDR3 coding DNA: TGTGCCAGCTCTCATAGACAGGGTAATTCACCCCTCCACTTT.

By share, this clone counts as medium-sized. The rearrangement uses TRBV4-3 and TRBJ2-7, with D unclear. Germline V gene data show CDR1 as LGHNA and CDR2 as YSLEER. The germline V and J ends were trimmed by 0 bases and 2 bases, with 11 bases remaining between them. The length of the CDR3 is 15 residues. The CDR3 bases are TGCGCCAGCAGCCAAGATTCGGCAGGCGCCTACGAGCAGTACTTC. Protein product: CASSQDSAGAYEQYF.

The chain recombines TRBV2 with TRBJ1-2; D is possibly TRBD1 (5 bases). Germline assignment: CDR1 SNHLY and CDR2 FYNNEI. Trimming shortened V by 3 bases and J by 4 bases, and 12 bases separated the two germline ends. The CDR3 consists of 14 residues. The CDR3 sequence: CASSEGRMRYGYTF. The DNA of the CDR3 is TGTGCCAGCAGTGAGGGACGGATGCGCTATGGCTACACCTTC.

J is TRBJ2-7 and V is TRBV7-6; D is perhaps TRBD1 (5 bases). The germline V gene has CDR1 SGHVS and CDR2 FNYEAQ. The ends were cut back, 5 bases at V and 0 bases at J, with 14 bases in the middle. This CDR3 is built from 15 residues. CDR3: CASSPGQVGSYEQYF. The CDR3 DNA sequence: TGTGCCAGCAGCCCAGGGCAGGTGGGCTCCTACGAGCAGTACTTC.

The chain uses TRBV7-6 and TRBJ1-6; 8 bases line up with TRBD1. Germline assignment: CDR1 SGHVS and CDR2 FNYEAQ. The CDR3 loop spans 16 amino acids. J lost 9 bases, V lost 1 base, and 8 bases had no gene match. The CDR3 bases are TGTGCCAGCAGCTTAGGGAATCAGGGGGCCCGTTCACCCCTCCACTTT. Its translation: CASSLGNQGARSPLHF.

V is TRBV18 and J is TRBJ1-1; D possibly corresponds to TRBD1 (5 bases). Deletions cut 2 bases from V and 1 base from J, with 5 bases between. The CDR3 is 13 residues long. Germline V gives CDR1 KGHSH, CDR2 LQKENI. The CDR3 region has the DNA TGTGCCAGCTCACCAACAGGGAACACTGAAGCTTTCTTT. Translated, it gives CASSPTGNTEAFF. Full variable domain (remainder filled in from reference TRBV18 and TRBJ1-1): NAGVMQNPRHLVRRRGQEARLRCSPMKGHSHVYWYRQLPEEGLKFMVYLQKENIIDESGMPKERFSAEFPKEGPSILRIQQVVRGDSAAYFCASSPTGNTEAFFGQGTRLTVV.

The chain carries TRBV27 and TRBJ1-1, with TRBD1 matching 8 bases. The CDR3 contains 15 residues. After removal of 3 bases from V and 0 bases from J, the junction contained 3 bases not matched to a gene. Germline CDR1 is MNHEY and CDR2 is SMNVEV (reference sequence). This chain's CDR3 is CASSFYRGMNTEAFF. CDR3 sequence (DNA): TGTGCCAGCAGTTTTTACAGGGGGATGAACACTGAAGCTTTCTTT.

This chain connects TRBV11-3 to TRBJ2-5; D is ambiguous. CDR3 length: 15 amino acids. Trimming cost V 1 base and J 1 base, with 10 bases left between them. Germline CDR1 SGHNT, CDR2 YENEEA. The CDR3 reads CASSLAGFFQETQYF. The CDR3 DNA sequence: TGTGCCAGCAGCTTAGCAGGTTTCTTCCAAGAGACCCAGTACTTC.

CDR3 DNA sequence: TGTGCCAGCAGCCACAGGGGGACGGAAAATTCACCCCTCCACTTT. Amino acid sequence: CASSHRGTENSPLHF. This chain links TRBV6-6 with TRBJ1-6, with 8 positions matching TRBD1. The CDR3 is made up of 15 amino acids. The germline V gene encodes CDR1 MNHNY and CDR2 SVGAGI (reference sequence). The J segment lost 7 bases and the V segment lost 6 bases, leaving 8 bases of the junction unmatched.

CDR3 residues: CASTLLLGTGVTGELFF. The CDR3 DNA is TGTGCCAGTACCCTGCTGCTGGGAACGGGGGTCACCGGGGAGCTGTTTTTT. The rearrangement links TRBV19 to TRBJ2-2, with D possibly TRBD2 on 6 matching bases. V lost 7 bases to trimming and J lost 4 bases, with 22 bases between them. CDR3 length equals 17 residues. Germline loops: CDR1 LNHDA, CDR2 SQIVND (reference sequence).

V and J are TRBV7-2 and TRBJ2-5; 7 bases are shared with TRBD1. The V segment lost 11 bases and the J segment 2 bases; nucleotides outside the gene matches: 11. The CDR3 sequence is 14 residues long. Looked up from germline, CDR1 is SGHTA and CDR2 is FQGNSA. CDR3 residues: CAGTSGRGQETQYF. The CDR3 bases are TGTGCCGGGACGTCGGGCAGGGGGCAAGAGACCCAGTACTTC.

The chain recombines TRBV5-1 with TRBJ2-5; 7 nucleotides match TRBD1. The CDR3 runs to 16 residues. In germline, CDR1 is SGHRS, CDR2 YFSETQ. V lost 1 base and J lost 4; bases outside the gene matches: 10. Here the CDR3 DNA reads TGCGCCAGCAGCTTGTATAGTGACAGGGTAAGAGAGACCCAGTACTTC. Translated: CASSLYSDRVRETQYF.

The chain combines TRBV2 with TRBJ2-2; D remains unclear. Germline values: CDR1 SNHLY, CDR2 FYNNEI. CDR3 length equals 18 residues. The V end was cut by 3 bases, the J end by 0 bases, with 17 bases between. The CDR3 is CASSDAGNLATNTGELFF. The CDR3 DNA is TGTGCCAGCAGTGACGCTGGCAATCTGGCGACGAACACCGGGGAGCTGTTTTTT.

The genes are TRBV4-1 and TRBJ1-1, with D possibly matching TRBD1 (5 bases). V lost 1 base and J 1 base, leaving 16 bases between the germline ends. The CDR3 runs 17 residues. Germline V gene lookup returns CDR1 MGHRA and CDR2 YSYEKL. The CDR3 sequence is CASSQVMGVRSNTEAFF. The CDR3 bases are TGCGCCAGCAGCCAAGTGATGGGGGTTCGGTCGAACACTGAAGCTTTCTTT.

The CDR3 DNA reads TGTGCCAGCAGTCTACAGGGGGGCCTGAACGAGCAGTACTTC. Its translation is CASSLQGGLNEQYF. The V call is TRBV6-5, the J call TRBJ2-7; TRBD1 aligns across 8 bases. CDR3 length: 14 amino acids. V shed 5 bases and J 5 bases; nucleotides not matched to a gene: 8. Germline-derived CDR1 and CDR2 are MNHEY and SVGAGI.

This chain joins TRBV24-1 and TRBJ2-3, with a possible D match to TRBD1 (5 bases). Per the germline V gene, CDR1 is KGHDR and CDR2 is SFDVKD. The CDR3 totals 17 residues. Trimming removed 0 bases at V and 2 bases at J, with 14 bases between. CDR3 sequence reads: CATSDLDSSRSTDTQYF. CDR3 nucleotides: TGTGCCACCAGTGATTTGGACAGTTCCCGATCCACAGATACGCAGTATTTT.

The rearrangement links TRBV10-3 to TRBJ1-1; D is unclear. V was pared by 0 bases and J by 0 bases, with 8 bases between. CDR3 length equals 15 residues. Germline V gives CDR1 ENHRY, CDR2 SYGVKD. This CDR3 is CAISESRGMNTEAFF. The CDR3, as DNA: TGTGCCATCAGTGAGTCTAGAGGGATGAACACTGAAGCTTTCTTT.

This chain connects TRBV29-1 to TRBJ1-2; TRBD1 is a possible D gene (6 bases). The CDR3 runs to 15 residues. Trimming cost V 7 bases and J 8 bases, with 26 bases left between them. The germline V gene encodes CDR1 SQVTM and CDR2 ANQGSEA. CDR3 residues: CSGRLHTGRGGGYTF. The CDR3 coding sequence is TGCAGCGGCCGGCTCCACACAGGGAGAGGTGGCGGCTACACCTTC.